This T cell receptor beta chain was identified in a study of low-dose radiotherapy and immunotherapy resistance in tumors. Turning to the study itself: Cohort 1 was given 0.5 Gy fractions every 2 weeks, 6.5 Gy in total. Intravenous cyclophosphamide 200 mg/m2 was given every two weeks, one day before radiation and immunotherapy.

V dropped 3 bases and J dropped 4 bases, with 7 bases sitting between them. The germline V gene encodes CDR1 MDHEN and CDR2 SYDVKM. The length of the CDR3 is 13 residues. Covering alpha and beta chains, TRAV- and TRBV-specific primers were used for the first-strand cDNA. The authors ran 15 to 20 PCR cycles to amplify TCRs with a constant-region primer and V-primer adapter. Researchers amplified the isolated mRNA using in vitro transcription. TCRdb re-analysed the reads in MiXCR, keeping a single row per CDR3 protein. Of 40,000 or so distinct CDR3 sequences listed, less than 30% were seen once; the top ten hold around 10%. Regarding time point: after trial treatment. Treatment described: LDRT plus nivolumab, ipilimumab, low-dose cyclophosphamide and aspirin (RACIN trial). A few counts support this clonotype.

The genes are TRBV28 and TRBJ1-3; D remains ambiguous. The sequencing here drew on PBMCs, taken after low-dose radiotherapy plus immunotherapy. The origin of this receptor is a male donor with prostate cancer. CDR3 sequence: CASSLGRGNTIYF. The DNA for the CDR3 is TGTGCCAGCAGTTTGGGGAGGGGAAACACCATATATTTT.